This T cell receptor beta chain appears in the sequencing data of a study of cytomegalovirus exposure and HLA in healthy donors. Points from the study as a whole: DRB1 showed the most TCR associations and HLA-C the fewest in a later analysis, as rates varied by HLA locus. Some public TCRs appeared in many individuals, while most sequences were rare.

Germline V lookup: CDR1 SGHDN, CDR2 FVKESK. The V end lost 1 base, the J end lost 0 bases, and 7 bases lay between the germline ends. This CDR3 is built from 14 residues. Of note for this clone: Its antigen is unidentified.

This PCR relied on a set of 60 Vbeta primers and 13 Jbeta primers. Assay used: immunoSEQ multiplex PCR; TCRdb lists only in-frame clones, some missing. This sample has 85,000 to 110,000 clones, with around 61% found just once. V usage is TRBV14 and J usage is TRBJ2-7, with D perhaps TRBD2 (6 bases). The sequence came from a woman aged 50 to 60 in good health and CMV-seronegative. The source material was PBMCs. DNA of the CDR3: TGTGCCAGCAGCCAAGCGGGGGACTCCTACGAGCAGTACTTC. Translated, it gives CASSQAGDSYEQYF.